A single sample is the source of the 26 T cell receptor beta chains below, sequenced in a study of shared clonotypes between healthy human individuals. The table came from immunoSEQ multiplex PCR; TCRdb's copy has only in-frame clones and leaves some out. This sample has some 2,000,000 clones, with around 95% found just once. Material for sequencing was naive CD4+ T cells sorted from blood. The subset denotes: CD45RA+ positively selected. The receptors derive from a man aged 18 to 30 in good health.

This clone was seen only once. This chain connects TRBV30 to TRBJ1-4; D is unresolved. CDR3 length equals 16 residues. In germline, CDR1 is GTSNPN, CDR2 SVGIG (reference sequence). V was cut by 5 bases and J by 0 bases, with 16 bases left in between. CDR3 region: CAWSIGRTTTNEKLFF. CDR3 coding DNA: TGTGCCTGGTCTATCGGCAGGACGACAACTAATGAAAAACTGTTTTTT.

The chain has TRBV28 and TRBJ1-3; D possibly corresponds to TRBD1 (5 bases). The CDR3 extends over 15 amino acids. Trimming stripped 5 bases from V and 4 bases from J, with 15 bases between. Germline V lookup: CDR1 MDHEN, CDR2 SYDVKM. The CDR3 loop reads CASSPGDYPGNTIYF. CDR3 coding DNA: TGTGCCAGCAGTCCCGGGGACTACCCGGGAAACACCATATATTTT.

V is TRBV6-5 and J is TRBJ1-6; D might be TRBD1 (6 bases). The CDR3 is 15 residues long. The V end was cut by 1 base, the J end by 11 bases, with 15 bases between. Germline V gene data show CDR1 as MNHEY and CDR2 as SVGAGI. The CDR3 nucleotides are TGTGCCAGCAGTTACTTCGCAGGGGAGGGGACACCCCTCCACTTT. Amino acid sequence: CASSYFAGEGTPLHF.

The chain recombines TRBV9 with TRBJ2-3; TRBD1 matches at 7 bases. CDR1 SGDLS and CDR2 YYNGEE come from the germline V gene. This CDR3 has 14 amino acids. The trim removed 4 bases at V and 11 bases at J, leaving 13 bases unmatched. CDR3 in DNA: TGTGCCAGCAGCCTCCAATTCGGGCAGGGGGTGCAGTATTTT. Translating gives CASSLQFGQGVQYF.

The V call is TRBV6-6, the J call TRBJ1-1; 8 positions agree with TRBD1. V lost 6 bases, J lost 1 base, and 1 base stayed unmatched. The CDR3 covers 13 residues. The germline CDR1 and CDR2 sequences are MNHNY and SVGAGI (reference sequence). The CDR3 coding sequence is TGTGCCAGCAGGGGACAGGAGAACACTGAAGCTTTCTTT. Amino acids: CASRGQENTEAFF.

The chain uses TRBV5-1 and TRBJ2-1; 9 nucleotides match TRBD1. V lost 7 bases, J lost 7 bases, and 12 bases stayed unmatched. Germline V gene sequence: CDR1 SGHRS, CDR2 YFSETQ. This CDR3 region has 15 residues. The CDR3 loop reads CASLGQGPVSNEQFF. CDR3 coding DNA: TGCGCCAGCCTCGGACAGGGGCCTGTTTCTAATGAGCAGTTCTTC.

J is TRBJ2-6 and V is TRBV10-2, with 10 bases fitting TRBD1. The CDR3 covers 19 residues. V lost 3 bases and J lost 1; bases outside the gene matches: 9. CDR1 and CDR2 (germline): WSHSY, SAAADI. The CDR3 spells CASSESRQGAISGANVLTF. In DNA, the CDR3 is TGCGCCAGCAGTGAATCGAGACAGGGGGCAATTTCTGGGGCCAACGTCCTGACTTTC.

In its sample, this clone was seen once. The same CDR3 can be traced to other DNA sequences in this sample. The CDR3 bases are TGCGCCAGCAGCGGCACTAGCGGCTCCTACAATGAGCAGTTCTTC. It specifies CASSGTSGSYNEQFF. The rearrangement joins TRBV5-1 to TRBJ2-1; 8 nucleotides match TRBD2. J was trimmed by 0 bases and V by 4 bases; bases with no gene match: 3. This CDR3 is built from 15 residues. The germline gives CDR1 SGHRS, CDR2 YFSETQ.

Concerning this clone itself: Other DNA sequences in the same sample also yield this CDR3. This chain uses TRBV18 with TRBJ1-1; D call uncertain. The V end was cut by 3 bases, the J end by 1 base, with 6 bases between. The CDR3 runs 13 residues. Germline CDR1 KGHSH, CDR2 LQKENI. The CDR3 nucleotides are TGTGCCAGCTCACCGGCCCCGAACACTGAAGCTTTCTTT. It is translated as CASSPAPNTEAFF.

The chain has TRBV6-5 and TRBJ2-7; maybe TRBD1 (6 bases). The V end was cut by 6 bases, the J end by 0 bases, with 12 bases between. The CDR3 extends over 14 amino acids. From germline, CDR1 is MNHEY and CDR2 SVGAGI. The chain's CDR3 is CASSHRALSYEQYF. The CDR3 DNA is TGTGCCAGCAGCCACAGGGCGCTCTCCTACGAGCAGTACTTC.

The chain uses TRBV11-2 and TRBJ1-1, with a possible D match to TRBD1 (5 bases). Per germline, CDR1 SGHAT and CDR2 FQNNGV. The CDR3 extends over 12 amino acids. V was trimmed by 5 bases and J by 7 bases, leaving 11 bases between them. Here the CDR3 reads CASSPFGGEAFF. The CDR3 DNA sequence: TGTGCCAGCAGCCCCTTTGGGGGTGAAGCTTTCTTT.

This chain uses TRBV10-3 with TRBJ2-3, with 14 positions matching TRBD2. CDR3 length equals 19 residues. From germline, CDR1 is ENHRY and CDR2 SYGVKD. Losses at the gene ends were 5 bases for V and 1 base for J; bases not matched to a gene: 11. DNA of the CDR3: TGTGCCATCAGTAAGGGACTAGCGGGGGCCCGGGCTGGCACAGATACGCAGTATTTT. Protein: CAISKGLAGARAGTDTQYF.

This sequence joins TRBV10-3 and TRBJ2-5, with 7 bases lining up with TRBD1. CDR3 length equals 13 residues. CDR1 and CDR2 from the germline V gene are ENHRY and SYGVKD. The junction had 4 bases not matched to a gene; V was cut back by 6 bases and J by 3 bases. In DNA, the CDR3 is TGTGCCATCAGGGGGACAGCAGAAGAGACCCAGTACTTC. Protein sequence: CAIRGTAEETQYF.

This clone was seen more than once but under ten times. The chain links TRBV5-1 to TRBJ1-2; D gene ambiguous. V was clipped by 1 base and J by 7 bases, with 8 bases between them. The germline V gene encodes CDR1 SGHRS and CDR2 YFSETQ. This CDR3 has 12 amino acids. The CDR3 loop reads CASSLRDGGYTF. The CDR3 coding sequence is TGCGCCAGCAGCTTGAGGGATGGTGGCTACACCTTC.

This chain uses TRBV6-4 with TRBJ1-5, with D tentatively TRBD1 (5 bases). The V gene lost 10 bases and the J gene lost 9 bases, with 22 bases spanning the gap. This CDR3 region has 14 residues. Germline V gene sequence: CDR1 MRHNA, CDR2 SNTAGT. The CDR3 spells CATSGRQRSRPQHF. For the CDR3, the DNA is TGTGCCACCTCCGGACGACAGCGGTCTCGGCCCCAGCATTTT.

This chain links TRBV18 with TRBJ2-7; D remains unclear. The CDR3 length is 15 residues. The V end lost 2 bases, the J end lost 4 bases, and 15 bases lay between the germline ends. Per germline, CDR1 KGHSH and CDR2 LQKENI. CDR3 in amino acids: CASSPSAGRSYEQYF. CDR3 DNA: TGTGCCAGCTCACCATCGGCAGGACGGTCATACGAGCAGTACTTC.

The rearrangement joins TRBV6-1 to TRBJ1-6; no firm D call. The CDR3 is 12 amino acids. Germline V gene data show CDR1 as MNHNS and CDR2 as SASEGT. V gave up 7 bases and J gave up 6 bases, with 7 bases separating them. The CDR3 here is CASNPVNSPLHF. In DNA, the CDR3 is TGTGCCAGCAATCCTGTTAATTCACCCCTCCACTTT.

The chain links TRBV5-5 to TRBJ1-2; the match to TRBD1 covers 8 bases. The CDR3 loop spans 14 amino acids. Germline V gene lookup returns CDR1 SGHKS and CDR2 YYEKEE (reference sequence). V lost 2 bases and J lost 8; bases outside the gene matches: 8. Here the CDR3 reads CASSFEAGQGGYTF. DNA of the CDR3: TGTGCCAGCAGCTTCGAAGCAGGACAGGGCGGCTACACCTTC. The full variable domain, completed using reference TRBV5-5 and TRBJ1-2, is DAGVTQSPTHLIKTRGQQVTLRCSPISGHKSVSWYQQVLGQGPQFIFQYYEKEERGRGNFPDRFSARQFPNYSSELNVNALLLGDSALYLCASSFEAGQGGYTFGSGTRLTVV.

The rearrangement joins TRBV6-1 to TRBJ1-2; 9 bases are a match to TRBD1. The CDR3 totals 16 residues. Germline lookup yields CDR1 MNHNS and CDR2 SASEGT. J gave up 4 bases and V 1 base, and 7 bases lay outside the gene matches. CDR3 nucleotide sequence: TGTGCCAGCAGTGAAGAGGGGACAGGGAGTATCTATGGCTACACCTTC. This codes for CASSEEGTGSIYGYTF.

Details on this clone: Different DNA sequences within this sample yield the same CDR3. The chain uses TRBV5-1 and TRBJ2-3; tentatively, D is TRBD2 (5 bases). Germline-derived CDR1 and CDR2 are SGHRS and YFSETQ. This CDR3 spans 16 amino acids. V was pared by 0 bases and J by 0 bases, with 11 bases between. The CDR3 coding sequence is TGCGCCAGCAGCTTGGGTGGCGGGCAGAGCACAGATACGCAGTATTTT. Protein sequence: CASSLGGGQSTDTQYF.

The chain carries TRBV15 and TRBJ2-1; TRBD2 is a possible D gene (6 bases). Germline-derived CDR1 and CDR2 are LNHNV and YYDKDF (reference sequence). This CDR3 region has 15 residues. Trimming pared 0 bases from V and 7 bases from J, leaving 13 bases between. The CDR3 sequence is CATSRDKIRGNEQFF. CDR3 nucleotides: TGTGCCACCAGCAGAGATAAAATCCGGGGGAATGAGCAGTTCTTC. Looking up the rest from reference TRBV15 and TRBJ2-1 gives the full variable domain: DAMVIQNPRYQVTQFGKPVTLSCSQTLNHNVMYWYQQKSSQAPKLLFHYYDKDFNNEADTPDNFQSRRPNTSFCFLDIRSPGLGDTAMYLCATSRDKIRGNEQFFGPGTRLTVL.

This chain links TRBV28 with TRBJ2-3, with a tentative D call TRBD1 (5 bases). Trimming stripped 1 base from V and 2 bases from J, with 25 bases between. The length of the CDR3 is 20 residues. Germline CDR1 MDHEN, CDR2 SYDVKM. In nucleotides, the CDR3 is TGTGCCAGCAGTTTATTGGGGCAGGGCCGACCCACTGGCCCCACAGATACGCAGTATTTT. Encoded protein: CASSLLGQGRPTGPTDTQYF.

The chain carries TRBV9 and TRBJ1-2; D uncertain. The CDR3 sequence is 14 residues long. Germline assignment: CDR1 SGDLS and CDR2 YYNGEE. Trimming took 3 bases from V and 2 from J, leaving 11 bases between them. CDR3 nucleotide sequence: TGTGCCAGCAGCGAGGCGGACGGGAACTATGGCTACACCTTC. Translating it yields CASSEADGNYGYTF.

The chain carries TRBV18 and TRBJ1-4; 8 bases match TRBD1. This CDR3 is 18 amino acids long. The V gene's germline CDR1 is KGHSH and CDR2 LQKENI. Trimming took 2 bases from V and 0 from J; bases not matched to a gene: 8. The CDR3 DNA follows: TGTGCCAGCTCACCAAGGGCGACAGGGGAGGCAACTAATGAAAAACTGTTTTTT. It yields the protein CASSPRATGEATNEKLFF.

This sequence joins TRBV5-1 and TRBJ2-1, with D maybe TRBD2 (5 bases). From germline, CDR1 is SGHRS and CDR2 YFSETQ. Trimming shortened V by 2 bases and J by 7 bases, and 10 bases separated the two germline ends. This CDR3 has 13 residues. Here the CDR3 DNA reads TGCGCCAGCAGCTTTAATTCGGGGAATGAGCAGTTCTTC. It encodes CASSFNSGNEQFF. Supplemented by reference TRBV5-1 and TRBJ2-1, the full variable domain reads KAGVTQTPRYLIKTRGQQVTLSCSPISGHRSVSWYQQTPGQGLQFLFEYFSETQRNKGNFPGRFSGRQFSNSRSEMNVSTLELGDSALYLCASSFNSGNEQFFGPGTRLTVL.

The rearrangement uses TRBV19 and TRBJ1-2; 8 bases map to TRBD1. Germline V gene data show CDR1 as LNHDA and CDR2 as SQIVND (reference sequence). V shed 4 bases and J 6 bases; nucleotides not matched to a gene: 4. The CDR3 sequence is 13 residues long. The CDR3 coding sequence is TGTGCCAGTAGTAAGGACAGGGAAAATGGCTACACCTTC. Its translation: CASSKDRENGYTF.